Reported below is one TCR beta chain. What it recognizes is unknown. Given the absence of the conserved phenylalanine or tryptophan at the CDR3 end, a read error is likely. It is unclear where the CDR3 begins or ends on the DNA, so no DNA is shown, and the CDR3 is as TCRdb lists it. This sample stems from a study of CD8+CD57+ T cells in acquired aplastic anemia. Study details: CD4+ and CD8+ cells, once sorted, gave DNA averaging roughly 3.4 ug. Study findings and constraints: Patients and controls had CD8+ Simpson's diversity values that were not significantly distinct. Overlapping CD8+ CDR3 repertoires of patients and controls contained nearly 30 shared sequences.

Previously, flow cytometry had revealed CD8+CD57+ cell expansion in the patients chosen for sequencing. All patients had severe acquired aplastic anemia. The use of genomic DNA as template underpinned the TCR beta VDJ and CDR3 profiling. TCRdb analysed the reads with MiXCR anew, one entry per CDR3 protein. The sample includes approximately 250,000 distinct CDR3 sequences, roughly 82% seen only once; the top ten take roughly two fifths. What was sequenced was sorted CD4+, CD8+, or CD8+CD57+ T cells (not recorded which) from PBMCs. The origin of this receptor is a human donor with aplastic anemia.

Here the CDR3 reads CASSFHRDGTQLS. The chain has TRBV7-8 and TRBJ2-3; the listed D gene, TRBD1, was not tested against the DNA. The CDR3 has 13 residues if both end residues are counted. Germline loops: CDR1 SGHVS, CDR2 FQNEAQ.